The 29 T cell receptor beta chains below were found in one sample sequenced in a study of T-cell memory formation after mild COVID-19 (dated by TCRdb to about 2021). Libraries were prepared through 5' RACE. Sequenced using an Illumina NovaSeq 6000. TCRdb reprocessing: public reads trimmed at Q25 with fastp, clones called with MiXCR, in-frame beta chains kept. Each CDR3 protein gets just one entry, which takes the most common genes and DNA from the rows behind it. The sample table shows around 430,000 distinct CDR3 sequences, and about a sixth are seen once. Of the sample, 20% to 25% falls within the top ten clones. Source material: PBMCs or a T cell subset sorted from them (not recorded which). The receptors here all came from a young man who had mild COVID-19 (a few samples of this study predate the infection). The sample titles of this study are shuffled in the database, so cell type and time point are left out; the donor was told from shared clones.

V usage is TRBV28 and J usage is TRBJ1-1; D is possibly TRBD1 (5 bases). Trimming took 2 bases from V and 0 from J, leaving 10 bases between them. Germline lookup yields CDR1 MDHEN and CDR2 SYDVKM. This CDR3 is built from 15 residues. The CDR3 DNA sequence: TGTGCCAGCAGTTTACCGACAGACTTGAACACTGAAGCTTTCTTT. Protein: CASSLPTDLNTEAFF.

This clonotype came up once. V is TRBV5-8 and J is TRBJ1-1; D is ambiguous. CDR1 and CDR2 from the germline V gene are SGHTS and YDEGEE. This CDR3 has 15 amino acids. Trimming left V 2 bases short and J 5 bases short, with 16 bases between. The CDR3: CASSFTGSGWTEAFF. The CDR3 coding sequence is TGTGCCAGCAGCTTCACGGGTTCAGGCTGGACTGAAGCTTTCTTT.

The CDR3 region is CASSPGHPYEQYF. CDR3 nucleotide sequence: TGTGCCAGCAGCCCGGGACACCCCTACGAGCAGTACTTC. The genes are TRBV7-2 and TRBJ2-7; TRBD1 might be the D (6 bases). Trimming stripped 5 bases from V and 2 bases from J, with 10 bases between. CDR1 is SGHTA and CDR2 is FQGNSA in the germline V gene. This CDR3 region has 13 residues.

This clonotype was observed a few times. V usage is TRBV7-9 and J usage is TRBJ2-3; 11 bases fit TRBD2. This CDR3 region has 15 residues. The V and J ends lost 5 bases and 7 bases, in that order; junction bases with no gene match: 8. CDR1 SEHNR and CDR2 FQNEAQ come from the germline V gene (reference sequence). DNA for the CDR3: TGTGCCAGCAGCAGAGGGACTAGCGGCTTGCATACGCAGTATTTT. Residues: CASSRGTSGLHTQYF.

This clonotype was seen a few times. A junction boundary mismatches the germline segment, possibly from a read error. The rearrangement links TRBV20-1 to TRBJ2-1; D is possibly TRBD2 (5 bases). The CDR3 length is 12 residues. Germline-derived CDR1 and CDR2 are DFQATT and SNEGSKA (reference sequence). CDR3 sequence: CSARVLRGEEFF. The CDR3 DNA sequence: TGCAGTGCTAGGGTTTTACGGGGTGAGGAGTTCTTC.

The CDR3 sequence is CASSQQDRDGNTIYF. The CDR3 DNA reads TGTGCCAGCAGCCAGCAGGACAGGGATGGAAACACCATATATTTT. The J gene is TRBJ1-3, the V gene TRBV4-2; TRBD1 aligns across 8 bases. The trim removed 3 bases at V and 3 bases at J, leaving 4 bases unmatched. Germline CDR1 is LGHNA and CDR2 is YNFKEQ. This CDR3 spans 15 amino acids.

The chain couples TRBV4-1 to TRBJ1-1; the D is unclear. Germline CDR1 reads MGHRA; CDR2 reads YSYEKL. Trimming stripped 4 bases from V and 6 bases from J, with 18 bases between. This CDR3 spans 15 amino acids. CDR3 in DNA: TGCGCCAGCAGCCGAGGGCTGGCGGCTTATGCTGAAGCTTTCTTT. Translation gives CASSRGLAAYAEAFF.

This clonotype was recorded a few times. The chain joins TRBV12-3 or TRBV12-4 to TRBJ2-1; 10 bases agree with TRBD2. The CDR3 covers 14 residues. Unmatched junction bases numbered 1, after V lost 5 bases and J lost 3 bases. CDR3 DNA: TGTGCCAGCAGTCGGACTAGCGGCTACAATGAGCAGTTCTTC. It encodes CASSRTSGYNEQFF.

V gene TRBV28 combines with J gene TRBJ2-4; the D gene is possibly TRBD2 (5 bases). Germline values: CDR1 MDHEN, CDR2 SYDVKM. CDR3 length equals 12 residues. V shed 8 bases and J shed 6 bases, with 11 bases lying between them. The CDR3 nucleotides are TGTGCCAGCCGAGGGAACGGAAACATTCAGTACTTC. It is translated as CASRGNGNIQYF. The variable domain in full, with the rest retrieved from reference TRBV28 and TRBJ2-4, is DVKVTQSSRYLVKRTGEKVFLECVQDMDHENMFWYRQDPGLGLRLIYFSYDVKMKEKGDIPEGYSVSREKKERFSLILESASTNQTSMYLCASRGNGNIQYFGAGTRLSVL.

This clonotype was counted at least ten times. This chain uses TRBV24-1 with TRBJ2-5; D gene unclear. Trimming shortened V by 3 bases and J by 5 bases, and 9 bases separated the two germline ends. Per the germline V gene, CDR1 is KGHDR and CDR2 is SFDVKD. CDR3 length equals 13 residues. CDR3 in amino acids: CATSDPAGETQYF. The CDR3, as DNA: TGTGCCACCAGTGATCCGGCTGGGGAGACCCAGTACTTC.

V gene TRBV24-1 combines with J gene TRBJ2-5; tentative D call: TRBD1 (6 bases). The CDR3 consists of 15 residues. The ends were cut back, 4 bases at V and 5 bases at J, with 16 bases in the middle. Germline CDR1 and CDR2: KGHDR and SFDVKD. Here the CDR3 reads CATSENRVGVETQYF. In nucleotides, the CDR3 is TGTGCCACCAGTGAAAACAGGGTAGGAGTGGAGACCCAGTACTTC.

In its sample, this clonotype was seen a few times. The rearrangement uses TRBV6-2 or TRBV6-3 and TRBJ2-7; D perhaps matches TRBD2 (5 bases). V shed 6 bases and J shed 2 bases, with 14 bases lying between them. The V gene's germline CDR1 is MNHEY and CDR2 SVGEGT. The CDR3 runs 14 residues. The CDR3 here is CASSHTGEPYEQYF. CDR3 bases: TGTGCCAGCAGCCATACCGGGGAACCCTACGAGCAGTACTTC.

CDR3: CASSSQGDSGYTF. Written as DNA, the CDR3 is TGTGCCAGCAGTTCACAGGGTGATTCTGGCTACACCTTC. This chain links TRBV27 with TRBJ1-2; weak D call: TRBD1 (6 bases). V lost 4 bases and J 7 bases, leaving 13 bases between the germline ends. The germline gives CDR1 MNHEY, CDR2 SMNVEV (reference sequence). The CDR3 consists of 13 residues.

V usage is TRBV29-1 and J usage is TRBJ1-1; a weak D match, TRBD1 (5 bases). CDR1 SQVTM and CDR2 ANQGSEA come from the germline V gene. Trimming stripped 5 bases from V and 1 base from J, with 11 bases between. The CDR3 has 13 amino acids. The CDR3 reads CSVRRGENTEAFF. In nucleotides, the CDR3 is TGCAGCGTTCGCCGGGGGGAGAACACTGAAGCTTTCTTT.

The chain couples TRBV18 to TRBJ2-7; a weak D match, TRBD1 (6 bases). CDR3 length: 14 residues. CDR1 and CDR2 from the germline V gene are KGHSH and LQKENI. Between the trimmed V and J ends, which lost 3 bases and 2 bases, there was a span of 11 bases. Here the CDR3 reads CASSPEQGAYEQYF. For the CDR3, the DNA is TGTGCCAGCTCACCGGAACAGGGAGCCTACGAGCAGTACTTC.

This clonotype was observed a handful of times. This chain links TRBV19 with TRBJ1-2, with TRBD1 as a possible D gene (5 bases). Trimming took off 0 bases at V and 4 bases at J, with 9 bases between the two ends. The CDR3 is 14 amino acids. Germline V gene sequence: CDR1 LNHDA, CDR2 SQIVND (reference sequence). CDR3 residues: CASSIDSDSYGYTF. CDR3 bases: TGTGCCAGTAGTATAGATTCCGACAGCTATGGCTACACCTTC.

The chain couples TRBV7-9 to TRBJ2-3; unclear D gene. With 5 bases removed from V and 0 bases from J, the gap between germline ends came to 12 bases. The CDR3 covers 15 residues. Germline lookup yields CDR1 SEHNR and CDR2 FQNEAQ (reference sequence). CDR3 in DNA: TGTGCCAGCAGCACCGCTCCTTTTAGCACAGATACGCAGTATTTT. It is translated as CASSTAPFSTDTQYF.

The chain joins TRBV7-2 to TRBJ2-1; 8 bases align to TRBD1. Germline assignment: CDR1 SGHTA and CDR2 FQGNSA. Trimming at V came to 5 bases and at J to 7 bases, leaving 16 bases not matched to a gene. The CDR3 spans 17 residues. The CDR3 protein is CASSLTGAIVSRNEQFF. CDR3 DNA: TGTGCCAGCAGCCTGACAGGGGCCATAGTATCCCGTAATGAGCAGTTCTTC.

This clonotype showed up just once. This chain links TRBV27 with TRBJ1-2; D uncertain. V was pared by 11 bases and J by 8 bases, with 21 bases between. This CDR3 has 13 residues. Germline CDR1 is MNHEY and CDR2 is SMNVEV (reference sequence). The DNA for the CDR3 is TGTGCCTCCGGAGGACCTCTACTCCAGGGCTACACCTTC. Translation gives CASGGPLLQGYTF.

V and J are TRBV10-1 and TRBJ2-7, with 8 nucleotides matching TRBD2. Trimming removed 4 bases from V and 0 bases from J; junction bases left unmatched: 5. Germline V gene sequence: CDR1 WNHNN, CDR2 SYGVQD (reference sequence). The CDR3 extends over 15 amino acids. CDR3 coding DNA: TGCGCCAGCAGTGTCGGAGCGGGGGACTCCTACGAGCAGTACTTC. Protein product: CASSVGAGDSYEQYF.

The chain carries TRBV10-3 and TRBJ2-2, with 7 bases matching TRBD1. There are 14 residues in the CDR3. CDR1 is ENHRY, CDR2 SYGVKD, per germline. V lost 11 bases and J lost 2; bases outside the gene matches: 8. CDR3 residues: CAYSGQPNTGELFF. The CDR3 DNA follows: TGTGCCTACTCGGGACAGCCAAACACCGGGGAGCTGTTTTTT.

This clonotype showed up many times. This chain joins TRBV5-1 and TRBJ2-5; possibly TRBD2 for D (6 bases). The CDR3 has 15 residues. Trimming removed 6 bases at V and 2 bases at J, with 17 bases between. The V gene's germline CDR1 is SGHRS and CDR2 YFSETQ. CDR3 region: CASMRWGTPQETQYF. The CDR3 region has the DNA TGCGCCAGCATGCGATGGGGGACTCCGCAAGAGACCCAGTACTTC. The variable domain in full, with the rest retrieved from reference TRBV5-1 and TRBJ2-5, is KAGVTQTPRYLIKTRGQQVTLSCSPISGHRSVSWYQQTPGQGLQFLFEYFSETQRNKGNFPGRFSGRQFSNSRSEMNVSTLELGDSALYLCASMRWGTPQETQYFGPGTRLLVL.

In this sample, this clonotype turned up a few times. The chain recombines TRBV29-1 with TRBJ2-1; tentatively, D is TRBD1 or TRBD2 (5 bases each). This CDR3 spans 14 amino acids. The germline CDR1 and CDR2 sequences are SQVTM and ANQGSEA. With 2 bases removed from V and 6 bases from J, the gap between germline ends came to 14 bases. The CDR3 spells CSVELGGRLNEQFF. DNA of the CDR3: TGCAGCGTTGAACTTGGGGGACGGCTCAATGAGCAGTTCTTC.

J is TRBJ2-7 and V is TRBV6-5; tentative D call: TRBD1 (6 bases). CDR3 length: 15 residues. Trimming cost V 4 bases and J 4 bases, with 17 bases left between them. The germline V gene encodes CDR1 MNHEY and CDR2 SVGAGI. CDR3 region: CASSSDRSPLYEQYF. Here the CDR3 DNA reads TGTGCCAGCAGTTCTGACAGGTCACCATTATACGAGCAGTACTTC.

The chain has TRBV5-1 and TRBJ1-5; TRBD1 matches 7 bases. The CDR3 is 15 amino acids. The germline gives CDR1 SGHRS, CDR2 YFSETQ. The J segment lost 3 bases and the V segment lost 0 bases, leaving 3 bases of the junction unmatched. The CDR3 region has the DNA TGCGCCAGCAGCTTGGCCGGGACAGTCAATCAGCCCCAGCATTTT. Its protein product is CASSLAGTVNQPQHF.

V usage is TRBV28 and J usage is TRBJ1-6; D is possibly TRBD1 (5 bases). Trimming left V 2 bases short and J 2 bases short, with 7 bases between. This CDR3 spans 15 amino acids. The germline CDR1 and CDR2 sequences are MDHEN and SYDVKM. The CDR3 region has the DNA TGTGCCAGCAGTTTAACAGGAACCTATAATTCACCCCTCCACTTT. Translated: CASSLTGTYNSPLHF. The whole variable domain, remainder taken from reference TRBV28 and TRBJ1-6, is DVKVTQSSRYLVKRTGEKVFLECVQDMDHENMFWYRQDPGLGLRLIYFSYDVKMKEKGDIPEGYSVSREKKERFSLILESASTNQTSMYLCASSLTGTYNSPLHFGNGTRLTVT.

The rearrangement joins TRBV5-1 to TRBJ1-1; TRBD1 is a possible D gene (5 bases). Germline CDR1 SGHRS, CDR2 YFSETQ. Trimming shortened V by 0 bases and J by 7 bases, and 7 bases separated the two germline ends. This CDR3 spans 12 amino acids. CDR3 in DNA: TGCGCCAGCAGCTTGGGGGGCAATGAAGCTTTCTTT. Amino acid sequence: CASSLGGNEAFF.

This clonotype has a handful of counts. The junction and the germline gene differ at one end; a read error may be behind it. The chain is built from TRBV7-9 and TRBJ2-1; 8 positions match TRBD2. CDR3 length: 14 amino acids. Per germline, CDR1 SEHNR and CDR2 FQNEAQ (reference sequence). The CDR3 bases are TGTGCCAGCACCTTACTAGCGGTCGACAATGAGCAGTTCTTC. Residues: CASTLLAVDNEQFF.

This chain links TRBV7-8 with TRBJ1-2; a possible D gene is TRBD1 (5 bases). Germline V gives CDR1 SGHVS, CDR2 FQNEAQ. The CDR3 consists of 15 residues. V dropped 5 bases and J dropped 4 bases, with 17 bases sitting between them. CDR3: CASSPTRGTVYGYTF. CDR3 nucleotides: TGTGCCAGCAGCCCGACTAGAGGGACGGTCTATGGCTACACCTTC.